This T cell receptor beta chain was profiled in a study of CD8 T cells in ankylosing spondylitis. Via MiXCR, TCRdb re-called the 5' RACE reads, giving one row per CDR3 protein. Of under 250,000 distinct CDR3 sequences listed, under 35% were seen once; the top ten hold around 4.4%. This receptor was identified in a male donor with ankylosing spondylitis or in good health (not recorded which). Source material: blood, either unsorted or a sorted T cell fraction (not recorded which).

The CDR3 sequence: CASSGPGQSKRGANVLTF. CDR3 sequence (DNA): TGTGCCAGCAGTGGTCCGGGACAGAGTAAAAGAGGGGCCAACGTCCTGACTTTC. The V and J genes are TRBV12-3 or TRBV12-4 and TRBJ2-6; the match to TRBD1 covers 7 bases. The CDR3 has 18 amino acids. The V and J ends lost 5 bases and 4 bases, in that order; junction bases with no gene match: 14.